This T cell receptor (beta chain) originates from a study of T cell responses to AZD1222 COVID-19 vaccine. Only in-frame clones appear in the TCRdb table, and some are missing; sequencing was by immunoSEQ multiplex PCR. The sample yields roughly 140,000 clones, 88% seen once. The CDR3 runs 19 residues. J lost 0 bases, V lost 0 bases, and 8 bases had no gene match. CDR1 is SGHAT and CDR2 is FQNNGV in the germline V gene. The starting material was peripheral blood, obtained on day 0 of AZD1222 vaccination. This sequence joins TRBV11-2 and TRBJ2-6; 7 bases align to TRBD1. This receptor was identified in an adult in good health. In DNA, the CDR3 is TGTGCCAGCAGCTTAGATAGGGGGACAGTATACTCTGGGGCCAACGTCCTGACTTTC. It encodes CASSLDRGTVYSGANVLTF.